Listed here is a single T cell receptor (beta chain). The sample holds a few counts of this clonotype. Its antigen is currently not known. Per-nucleotide qualities are absent, and no much larger clonotype sits a single base away. RNA was extracted using the RNeasy kit, and about 0.45 to 1 microgram was reverse transcribed with random hexamers. The immunoSEQ multiplex PCR assay, which covers 54 Vbeta and 13 Jbeta segments, was used to amplify TCR beta CDR3 regions. Bias from PCR amplification was corrected by using a synthetic template baseline for primer optimization and for computational correction. Under the source paper's analysis protocol: Only productive sequences were kept, with reads annotated to V, D and J genes according to IMGT and analyzed in immunoSEQ Analyzer. Clonality was computed as one minus Shannon entropy normalized by log2 of the number of productive unique sequences. Public and private clones were assessed among the 100 most prevalent clones of each patient and control. Clones were defined as Susac-specific when absent from the healthy and MS cohorts, from approximately 1,100 published viral clones and from other ImmuneACCESS disease sequences. TCRdb handled the public reads itself, with Q25 trimming in fastp and clone calling in MiXCR, and kept productive beta chains. Rows with one shared CDR3 protein collapse into an entry with the most common genes and DNA. It is TCRdb's table, rather than the study itself, that gives the V and J calls and clone size. Recorded for this sample are fewer than 80,000 distinct CDR3 sequences; just under 95% of them occurred a single time. Together, the top ten hold about 0.25% of the sample.

High-throughput TCR beta sequencing profiled peripheral blood CD8+ and CD4+ T cells from healthy donors, Susac syndrome patients and multiple sclerosis patients. The healthy donors served as controls matched for age and sex. Bulk CD8+ and CD4+ T cells were purified magnetically by negative isolation, whereas CD8+ TEMRA cells were enriched by FACS. Blood was drawn into EDTA tubes, processed within 24 hours, and PBMCs were isolated by density gradient centrifugation. PBMCs intended for TCR sequencing were frozen in liquid nitrogen and were later thawed in a 37 degrees C water bath. Purity of sorted or isolated CD4+, CD8+ and CD8+ TEMRA cells was at least 90%. This entry comes from a study of CD8 T cells in Susac syndrome (dated by TCRdb to 2018 to 2020). Regarding the complete study: The study used repertoire sequencing to test whether antigen drove CD8+ T cell activation and differentiation in Susac syndrome. Clonality of the CD8+ T cell repertoire was compared between more than 9 healthy donors, approximately 14 Susac syndrome patients and roughly 16 multiple sclerosis patients.

Broader findings and caveats from the paper: The number of individuals in the TCR sequencing and HLA analysis was recognized as being relatively small.

The CDR3 measures 15 amino acids from cysteine to phenylalanine. The CDR3 DNA has 45 bases and is translated from base 1. Sequences SEHNR (CDR1) and FQNEAQ (CDR2) are obtained from the germline V gene (reference sequence). Ends trimmed: V by 5 bases, J by 2 bases; bases unmatched to a gene: 6. The receptor comes from a human donor in good health. The receptor chain draws on TRBV7-9 and TRBJ1-2; 9 of the junction bases match TRBD1. The sequenced sample consisted of CD8+ T cells from PBMCs. Here the CDR3 is given as CASSPSGQGNYGYTF. The DNA sequence is given as TGTGCCAGCAGCCCCTCGGGACAGGGAAACTATGGCTACACCTTC.